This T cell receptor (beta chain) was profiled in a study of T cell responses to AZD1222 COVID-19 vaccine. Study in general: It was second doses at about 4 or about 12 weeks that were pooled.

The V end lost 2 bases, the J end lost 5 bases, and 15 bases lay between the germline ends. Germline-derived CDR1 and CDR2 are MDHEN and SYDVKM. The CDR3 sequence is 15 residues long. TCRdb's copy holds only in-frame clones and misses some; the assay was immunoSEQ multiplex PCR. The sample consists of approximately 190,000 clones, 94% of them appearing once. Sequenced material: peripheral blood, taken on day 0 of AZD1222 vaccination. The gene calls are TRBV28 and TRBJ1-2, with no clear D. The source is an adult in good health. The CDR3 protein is CASSLEGPPEYGYTF. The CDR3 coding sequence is TGTGCCAGCAGTTTAGAGGGTCCACCAGAGTATGGCTACACCTTC.